The present TCR beta chain was sequenced within a study of T cells after posttransplantation cyclophosphamide. The protocol was immunoSEQ multiplex PCR, while the TCRdb copy is restricted to in-frame clones and leaves out a portion. Found here are 15,000 to 20,000 clones, around 90% of them singletons; the top ten hold less than 4%. Methotrexate plus calcineurin inhibitor accompanied controls' myeloablative marrow transplants; sampling was 1 year later. V was clipped by 2 bases and J by 14 bases; unmatched bases: 14. Germline CDR1 and CDR2: SGHTA and FQGTGA. The CDR3 has 15 amino acids. The clonotype comes from a male patient in his fifties who received an allogeneic stem cell transplant from an unrelated donor, was CMV-positive, and had chronic GVHD only. Some T cells may be the graft donor's. The sequencing used PBMCs, collected after an allogeneic stem cell transplant with a calcineurin inhibitor and methotrexate. The rearrangement joins TRBV7-3 to TRBJ2-1, with 8 nucleotides matching TRBD1. The CDR3 sequence: CASSLLKKSGGEEFF. The CDR3 DNA sequence: TGTGCCAGCAGCTTACTTAAAAAGTCAGGGGGCGAGGAGTTCTTC.